Each of the 27 T cell receptor beta chains below was sequenced from the same sample in a study of blood T cell repertoires in COVID-19. Produced via immunoSEQ multiplex PCR; TCRdb's table is partial and in-frame only. The table has 250,000 or so clones, around 86% seen once. The sample was peripheral blood. The source is a man aged 25 to 45 who had recovered from COVID-19.

The gene calls are TRBV5-1 and TRBJ2-1, with TRBD1 as a possible D gene (6 bases). Trimming shortened V by 3 bases and J by 7 bases, and 17 bases separated the two germline ends. CDR1 and CDR2 (germline): SGHRS, YFSETQ. The length of the CDR3 is 15 residues. CDR3 residues: CASSSQGRALNEQFF. For the CDR3, the DNA is TGCGCCAGCAGCTCACAGGGTCGTGCGTTGAATGAGCAGTTCTTC.

The chain combines TRBV5-4 with TRBJ1-2; tentative D call: TRBD1 (6 bases). Germline V gives CDR1 SGHNT, CDR2 YYREEE (reference sequence). The CDR3 sequence is 14 residues long. Trimming shortened V by 6 bases and J by 0 bases, and 12 bases separated the two germline ends. CDR3 bases: TGTGCCAGCAACGTCCAGGGGACTAACTATGGCTACACCTTC. Translating gives CASNVQGTNYGYTF.

This chain uses TRBV11-2 with TRBJ2-5; D ambiguous. With 3 bases removed from V and 5 bases from J, the gap between germline ends came to 10 bases. Germline V gene lookup returns CDR1 SGHAT and CDR2 FQNNGV. The CDR3 consists of 13 residues. CDR3 nucleotides: TGTGCCAGCAGCTTTGTTTATTTGGAGACCCAGTACTTC. This codes for CASSFVYLETQYF.

This chain links TRBV7-2 with TRBJ2-2; weak D call: TRBD1 (6 bases). The germline V and J ends were trimmed by 10 bases and 1 base, with 22 bases remaining between them. The CDR3 consists of 17 residues. CDR1 and CDR2 (germline): SGHTA, FQGNSA. The CDR3 is CATSYPQDSLNTGELFF. In nucleotides, the CDR3 is TGTGCCACATCCTACCCACAGGACAGTCTGAACACCGGGGAGCTGTTTTTT.

This chain uses TRBV11-2 with TRBJ2-3, with no clear D. V was trimmed by 3 bases and J by 6 bases, leaving 7 bases between them. Germline CDR1 reads SGHAT; CDR2 reads FQNNGV. This CDR3 is 12 amino acids long. DNA for the CDR3: TGTGCCAGCAGCTTGAGTTCCGATACGCAGTATTTT. Protein: CASSLSSDTQYF.

This chain connects TRBV2 to TRBJ1-5; D is ambiguous. Trimming took 8 bases from V and 1 from J, leaving 24 bases between them. The CDR3 runs 18 residues. Germline CDR1 and CDR2: SNHLY and FYNNEI. The CDR3 reads CASGLELWSGKSNQPQHF. In DNA form, the CDR3 reads TGTGCCAGCGGCCTCGAGTTGTGGAGCGGGAAGAGCAATCAGCCCCAGCATTTT.

The V call is TRBV6-5, the J call TRBJ2-3; 8 nucleotides match TRBD2. Germline trimming cut 7 bases from V and 6 bases from J; bases unmatched to any gene: 12. The length of the CDR3 is 15 residues. The germline gives CDR1 MNHEY, CDR2 SVGAGI. CDR3 in DNA: TGTGCCAGCATTGTTGATAGCGGGACACCCGATACGCAGTATTTT. Amino acids: CASIVDSGTPDTQYF.

The rearrangement links TRBV5-4 to TRBJ1-2; D unresolved. The germline V and J ends were trimmed by 5 bases and 11 bases, with 22 bases remaining between them. From germline, CDR1 is SGHNT and CDR2 YYREEE (reference sequence). The CDR3 is 14 amino acids. The DNA of the CDR3 is TGTGCCAGCAGGAGCCCGAGAATCCGCGGTGGGTACACCTTC. Its translation: CASRSPRIRGGYTF.

This sequence joins TRBV28 and TRBJ2-3; 8 bases agree with TRBD2. This CDR3 has 15 residues. Per germline, CDR1 MDHEN and CDR2 SYDVKM. V shed 10 bases and J 1 base; nucleotides not matched to a gene: 10. The chain's CDR3 is CATVRGGPRTDTQYF. CDR3 nucleotides: TGTGCCACCGTTCGCGGGGGGCCGCGCACAGATACGCAGTATTTT.

At least ten counts were recorded for this clone. The chain is built from TRBV5-4 and TRBJ2-3, with a possible D match to TRBD2 (7 bases). This CDR3 is built from 14 residues. Trimming left V 4 bases short and J 2 bases short, with 11 bases between. CDR1 is SGHNT, CDR2 YYREEE, per germline (reference sequence). For the CDR3, the DNA is TGTGCCAGCAGCAGGGGGGGCCCCACAGATACGCAGTATTTT. Amino acid sequence: CASSRGGPTDTQYF.

This sequence joins TRBV9 and TRBJ1-6; 7 bases line up with TRBD1. The V gene's germline CDR1 is SGDLS and CDR2 YYNGEE. This CDR3 is 14 amino acids long. Trimming at V came to 4 bases and at J to 5 bases, leaving 3 bases not matched to a gene. Here the CDR3 DNA reads TGTGCCAGCAGCCAGGGGGTCCATAATTCACCCCTCCACTTT. Protein product: CASSQGVHNSPLHF.

The chain joins TRBV9 to TRBJ1-2; D perhaps matches TRBD1 (5 bases). V was shortened by 3 bases and J by 4 bases, with 7 bases between the two germline ends. CDR3 length equals 12 residues. Germline V gene sequence: CDR1 SGDLS, CDR2 YYNGEE. CDR3 loop: CASSAGGYGYTF. The CDR3 DNA reads as TGTGCCAGCAGCGCCGGGGGCTATGGCTACACCTTC.

This clone has just a few counts. This rearrangement joins TRBV7-2 to TRBJ1-6, with D tentatively TRBD1 (5 bases). The length of the CDR3 is 16 residues. The germline V and J ends were trimmed by 3 bases and 10 bases, with 19 bases remaining between them. CDR1 is SGHTA, CDR2 FQGNSA, per germline. DNA of the CDR3: TGTGCCAGCAGCTTTATTGTCCGTGGGGCCTACTCACCCCTCCACTTT. Translated, it gives CASSFIVRGAYSPLHF.

V gene TRBV6-4 combines with J gene TRBJ2-1; TRBD2 aligns across 9 bases. The germline CDR1 and CDR2 sequences are MRHNA and SNTAGT. Trimming cost V 6 bases and J 8 bases; bases outside gene matches: 14. This CDR3 is built from 16 residues. CDR3 sequence (DNA): TGTGCCAGCAGCGCGGGGGGGGGCCAGGGGATCGATGAGCAGTTCTTC. Amino acid sequence: CASSAGGGQGIDEQFF.

V gene TRBV4-2 combines with J gene TRBJ2-7; no clear D gene. The CDR3 sequence is 15 residues long. Trimming cost V 2 bases and J 0 bases, with 11 bases left between them. Germline loops: CDR1 LGHNA, CDR2 YNFKEQ. The CDR3 spells CASSQPDKSSYEQYF. DNA for the CDR3: TGTGCCAGCAGCCAACCTGACAAGAGCTCCTACGAGCAGTACTTC.

The chain links TRBV6-6 to TRBJ2-6; 10 bases match TRBD1. V was clipped by 5 bases and J by 0 bases; unmatched bases: 10. Germline V gene data show CDR1 as MNHNY and CDR2 as SVGAGI (reference sequence). The CDR3 contains 19 residues. The CDR3 DNA follows: TGTGCCAGCAGTCCCCGAAGGGGACAGGGGAACTCTGGGGCCAACGTCCTGACTTTC. Residues: CASSPRRGQGNSGANVLTF.

This chain uses TRBV3-1 (or the pseudogene TRBV3-2) with TRBJ2-7; 8 bases are a match to TRBD2. The V segment lost 4 bases and the J segment 2 bases; nucleotides outside the gene matches: 7. This CDR3 is built from 15 residues. Germline CDR1 LGHDT, CDR2 YNNKEL (reference sequence). The DNA for the CDR3 is TGTGCCAGCAGCCTTAGCGGGGTTCGCCCCTACGAGCAGTACGTC. This gives the protein CASSLSGVRPYEQYV.

CDR3 coding DNA: TGTGCCAGCAGCACAGGGGGTACCAATCAGCCCCAGCATTTT. Translating gives CASSTGGTNQPQHF. The chain joins TRBV28 to TRBJ1-5; 8 bases line up with TRBD1. Germline CDR1 is MDHEN and CDR2 is SYDVKM. The CDR3 loop spans 14 amino acids. V shed 6 bases and J 3 bases; nucleotides not matched to a gene: 4.

The V and J genes are TRBV15 and TRBJ2-5; 7 nucleotides align to TRBD1. The CDR3 is 14 residues long. Per germline, CDR1 LNHNV and CDR2 YYDKDF (reference sequence). Germline trimming cut 5 bases from V and 5 bases from J; bases unmatched to any gene: 8. The CDR3 DNA reads as TGTGCCACCAGCGGAAGGGGGCTGGAGGAGACCCAGTACTTC. Residues: CATSGRGLEETQYF.

The chain has TRBV7-2 and TRBJ2-3, with 8 bases identical to TRBD2. CDR3 length: 16 residues. In germline, CDR1 is SGHTA, CDR2 FQGNSA. Trimming took 1 base from V and 1 from J; bases not matched to a gene: 4. CDR3 residues: CASSLGFSGGTDTQYF. In nucleotides, the CDR3 is TGTGCCAGCAGCTTAGGATTTAGCGGGGGCACAGATACGCAGTATTTT.

The chain combines TRBV2 with TRBJ2-2; 12 nucleotides match TRBD2. This CDR3 contains 15 residues. V shed 3 bases and J 5 bases; nucleotides not matched to a gene: 1. Germline assignment: CDR1 SNHLY and CDR2 FYNNEI. The CDR3 region has the DNA TGTGCCAGCAGTGAGGGACTAGCGGGTACCGGGGAGCTGTTTTTT. This gives the protein CASSEGLAGTGELFF. Based on the CDR3 plus reference TRBV2 and TRBJ2-2, the full variable domain is EPEVTQTPSHQVTQMGQEVILRCVPISNHLYFYWYRQILGQKVEFLVSFYNNEISEKSEIFDDQFSVERPDGSNFTLKIRSTKLEDSAMYFCASSEGLAGTGELFFGEGSRLTVL.

V usage is TRBV6-6 and J usage is TRBJ1-2, with TRBD1 identical over 9 bases. The germline V gene has CDR1 MNHNY and CDR2 SVGAGI (reference sequence). V lost 2 bases and J lost 7; bases outside the gene matches: 2. The CDR3 contains 13 residues. DNA for the CDR3: TGTGCCAGCAGTTACAACAGGGGGCTTGGCTACACCTTC. Translated: CASSYNRGLGYTF.

This sequence joins TRBV5-1 and TRBJ2-1, with TRBD1 as a possible D gene (6 bases). V lost 4 bases and J 7 bases, leaving 15 bases between the germline ends. The CDR3 has 14 residues. From germline, CDR1 is SGHRS and CDR2 YFSETQ. CDR3 protein: CASSPGTGWNEQFF. CDR3 nucleotide sequence: TGCGCCAGCAGCCCGGGAACAGGGTGGAATGAGCAGTTCTTC. Full variable domain (remainder filled in from reference TRBV5-1 and TRBJ2-1): KAGVTQTPRYLIKTRGQQVTLSCSPISGHRSVSWYQQTPGQGLQFLFEYFSETQRNKGNFPGRFSGRQFSNSRSEMNVSTLELGDSALYLCASSPGTGWNEQFFGPGTRLTVL.

This clone has just a few counts. The genes are TRBV2 and TRBJ1-5, with D possibly TRBD1 on 6 matching bases. The V and J ends lost 6 bases and 6 bases respectively, with 21 bases between them. The CDR3 is 16 amino acids. Germline assignment: CDR1 SNHLY and CDR2 FYNNEI. For the CDR3, the DNA is TGTGCCAGCAGCAAACAGGGATCCGTTTATAGTCAGCCCCAGCATTTT. It specifies CASSKQGSVYSQPQHF.

The V and J genes are TRBV7-9 and TRBJ1-6; no definite D call. Trimming removed 1 base at V and 2 bases at J, with 9 bases between. The CDR3 has 16 residues. Germline V gene data show CDR1 as SEHNR and CDR2 as FQNEAQ (reference sequence). The CDR3 here is CASSLGGRPYNSPLHF. CDR3 sequence (DNA): TGTGCCAGCAGCTTAGGAGGGCGCCCCTATAATTCACCCCTCCACTTT. Using reference TRBV7-9 and TRBJ1-6 for the parts outside the CDR3, the full variable domain is DTGVSQNPRHKITKRGQNVTFRCDPISEHNRLYWYRQTLGQGPEFLTYFQNEAQLEKSRLLSDRFSAERPKGSFSTLEIQRTEQGDSAMYLCASSLGGRPYNSPLHFGNGTRLTVT.

The rearrangement joins TRBV5-1 to TRBJ1-3; 7 bases map to TRBD1. Trimming cost V 4 bases and J 3 bases; bases outside gene matches: 7. This CDR3 has 15 residues. Germline V gene lookup returns CDR1 SGHRS and CDR2 YFSETQ. The CDR3, as DNA: TGCGCCAGCAGCCACGGTGACAGGGTTGGAAACACCATATATTTT. Encoded protein: CASSHGDRVGNTIYF.

The chain joins TRBV3-1 (or the pseudogene TRBV3-2) to TRBJ1-6, with D possibly TRBD1 on 6 matching bases. This CDR3 has 15 residues. CDR1 LGHDT and CDR2 YNNKEL come from the germline V gene (reference sequence). Trimming left V 4 bases short and J 5 bases short, with 12 bases between. In DNA form, the CDR3 reads TGTGCCAGCAGCCGCCAGCGGGACAATAATTCACCCCTCCACTTT. This translates into CASSRQRDNNSPLHF.